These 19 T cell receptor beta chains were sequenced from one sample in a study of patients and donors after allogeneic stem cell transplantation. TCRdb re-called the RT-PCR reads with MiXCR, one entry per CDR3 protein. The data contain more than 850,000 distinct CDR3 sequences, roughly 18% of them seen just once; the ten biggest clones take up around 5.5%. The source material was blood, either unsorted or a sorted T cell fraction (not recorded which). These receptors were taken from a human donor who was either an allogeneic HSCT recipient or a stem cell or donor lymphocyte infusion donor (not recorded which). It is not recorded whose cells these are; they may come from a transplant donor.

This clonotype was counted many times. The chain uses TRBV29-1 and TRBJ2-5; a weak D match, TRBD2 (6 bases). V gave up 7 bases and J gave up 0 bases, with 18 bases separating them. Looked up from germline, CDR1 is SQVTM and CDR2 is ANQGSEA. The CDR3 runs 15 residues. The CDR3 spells CSGIGVADYQETQYF. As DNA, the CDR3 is TGCAGCGGCATTGGGGTAGCGGACTACCAAGAGACCCAGTACTTC.

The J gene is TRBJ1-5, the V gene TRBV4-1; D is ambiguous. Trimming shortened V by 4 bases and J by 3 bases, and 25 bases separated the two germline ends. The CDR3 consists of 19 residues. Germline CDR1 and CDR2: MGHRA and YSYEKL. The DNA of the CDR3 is TGCGCCAGCAGCCCTCCGGGAAGGGAAGGGCTCTCTTACAATCAGCCCCAGCATTTT. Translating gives CASSPPGREGLSYNQPQHF.

CDR3 residues: CASSLVQEVQETQYF. As DNA, the CDR3 is TGTGCCAGCAGCTTAGTGCAGGAGGTCCAAGAGACCCAGTACTTC. This chain links TRBV7-8 with TRBJ2-5, with D possibly matching TRBD2 (5 bases). The CDR3 has 15 residues. Germline CDR1 SGHVS, CDR2 FQNEAQ. V was pared by 1 base and J by 1 base, with 10 bases between.

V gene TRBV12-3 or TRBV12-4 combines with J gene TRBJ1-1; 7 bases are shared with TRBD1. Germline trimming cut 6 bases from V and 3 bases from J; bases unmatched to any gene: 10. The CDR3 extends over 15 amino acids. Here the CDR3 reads CASRLYRGGDTEAFF. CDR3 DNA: TGTGCCAGCAGGCTTTACAGGGGAGGGGACACTGAAGCTTTCTTT.

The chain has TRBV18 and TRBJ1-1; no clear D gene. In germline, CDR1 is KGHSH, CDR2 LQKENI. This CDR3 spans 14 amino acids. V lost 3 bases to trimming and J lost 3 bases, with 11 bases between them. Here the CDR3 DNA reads TGTGCCAGCTCACCCCAGACCCTTTACACTGAAGCTTTCTTT. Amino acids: CASSPQTLYTEAFF.

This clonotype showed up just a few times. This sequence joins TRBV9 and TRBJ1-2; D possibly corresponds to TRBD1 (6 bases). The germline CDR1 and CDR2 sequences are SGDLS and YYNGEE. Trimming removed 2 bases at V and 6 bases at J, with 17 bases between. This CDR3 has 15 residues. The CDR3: CASSVGTQGYDGYTF. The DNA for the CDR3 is TGTGCCAGCAGCGTGGGGACACAGGGATACGATGGCTACACCTTC.

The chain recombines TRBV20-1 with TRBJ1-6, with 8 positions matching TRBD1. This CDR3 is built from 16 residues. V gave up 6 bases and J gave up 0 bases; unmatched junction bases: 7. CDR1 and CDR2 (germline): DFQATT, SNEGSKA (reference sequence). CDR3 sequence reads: CSAAPGGFSYNSPLHF. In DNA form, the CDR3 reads TGCAGTGCCGCCCCAGGGGGCTTCTCCTATAATTCACCCCTCCACTTT.

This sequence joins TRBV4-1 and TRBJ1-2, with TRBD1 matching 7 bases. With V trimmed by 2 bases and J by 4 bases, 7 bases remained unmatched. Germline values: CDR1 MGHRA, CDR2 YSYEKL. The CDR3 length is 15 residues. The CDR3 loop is CASSQTPTGRYGYTF. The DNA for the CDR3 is TGCGCCAGCAGCCAAACCCCGACAGGGCGCTATGGCTACACCTTC.

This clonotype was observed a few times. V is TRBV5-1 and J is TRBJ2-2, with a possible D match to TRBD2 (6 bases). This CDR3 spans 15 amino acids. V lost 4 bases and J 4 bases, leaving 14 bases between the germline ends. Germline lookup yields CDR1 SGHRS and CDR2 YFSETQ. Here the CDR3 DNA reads TGCGCCAGCAGCACAACCGGGAGCAGCACCGGGGAGCTGTTTTTT. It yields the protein CASSTTGSSTGELFF.

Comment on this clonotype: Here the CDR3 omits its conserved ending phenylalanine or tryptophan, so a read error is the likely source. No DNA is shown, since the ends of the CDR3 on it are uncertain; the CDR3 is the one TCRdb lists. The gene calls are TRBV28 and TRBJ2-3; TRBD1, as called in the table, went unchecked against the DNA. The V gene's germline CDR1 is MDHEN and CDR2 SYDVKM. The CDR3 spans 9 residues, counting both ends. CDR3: CASSPLGTG.

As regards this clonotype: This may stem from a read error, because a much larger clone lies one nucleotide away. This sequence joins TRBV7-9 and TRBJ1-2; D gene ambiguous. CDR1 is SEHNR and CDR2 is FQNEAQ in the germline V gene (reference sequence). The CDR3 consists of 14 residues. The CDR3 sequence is CASSLDFRGYGNTF. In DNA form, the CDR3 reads TGTGCCAGCAGCTTAGACTTCCGAGGCTATGGCAACACCTTC. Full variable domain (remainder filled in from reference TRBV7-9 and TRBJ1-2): DTGVSQNPRHKITKRGQNVTFRCDPISEHNRLYWYRQTLGQGPEFLTYFQNEAQLEKSRLLSDRFSAERPKGSFSTLEIQRTEQGDSAMYLCASSLDFRGYGNTFGSGTRLTVV.

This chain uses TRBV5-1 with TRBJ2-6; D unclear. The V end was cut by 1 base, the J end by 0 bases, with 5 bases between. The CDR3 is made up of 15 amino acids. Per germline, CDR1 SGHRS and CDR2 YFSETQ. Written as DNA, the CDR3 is TGCGCCAGCAGCTTGCGGACCTCTGGGGCCAACGTCCTGACTTTC. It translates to CASSLRTSGANVLTF.

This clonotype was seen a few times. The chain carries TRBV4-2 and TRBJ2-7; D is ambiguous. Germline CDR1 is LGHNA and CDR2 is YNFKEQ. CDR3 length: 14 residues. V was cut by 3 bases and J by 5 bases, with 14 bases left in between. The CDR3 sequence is CASSHAEGKNEQYF. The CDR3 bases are TGTGCCAGCAGCCATGCAGAAGGAAAGAACGAGCAGTACTTC.

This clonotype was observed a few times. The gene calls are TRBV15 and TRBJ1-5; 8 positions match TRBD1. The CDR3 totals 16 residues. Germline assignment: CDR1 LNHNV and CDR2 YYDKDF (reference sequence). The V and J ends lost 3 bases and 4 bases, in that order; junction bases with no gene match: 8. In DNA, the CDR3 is TGTGCCACCAGCAGCCGGGACAGGTACATTAATCAGCCCCAGCATTTT. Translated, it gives CATSSRDRYINQPQHF.

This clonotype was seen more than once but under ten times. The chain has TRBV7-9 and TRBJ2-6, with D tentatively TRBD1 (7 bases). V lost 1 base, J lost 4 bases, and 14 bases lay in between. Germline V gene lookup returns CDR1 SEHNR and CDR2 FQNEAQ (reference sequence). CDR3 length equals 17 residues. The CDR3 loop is CASSLGQGLVGANVLTF. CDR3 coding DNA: TGTGCCAGCAGCTTAGGACAGGGACTTGTGGGGGCCAACGTCCTGACTTTC.

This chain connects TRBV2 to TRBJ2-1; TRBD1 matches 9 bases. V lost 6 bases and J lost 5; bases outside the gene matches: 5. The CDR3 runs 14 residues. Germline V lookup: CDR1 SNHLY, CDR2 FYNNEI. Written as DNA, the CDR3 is TGTGCCAGCAGACGGGGACAGGGAAACAATGAGCAGTTCTTC. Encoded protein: CASRRGQGNNEQFF.

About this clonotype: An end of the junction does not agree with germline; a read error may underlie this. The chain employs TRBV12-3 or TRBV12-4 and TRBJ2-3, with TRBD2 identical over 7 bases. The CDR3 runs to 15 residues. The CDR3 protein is CASSLSGLDTVTQYF. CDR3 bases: TGTGCCAGCAGTCTTAGCGGGTTGGACACAGTTACGCAGTATTTT.

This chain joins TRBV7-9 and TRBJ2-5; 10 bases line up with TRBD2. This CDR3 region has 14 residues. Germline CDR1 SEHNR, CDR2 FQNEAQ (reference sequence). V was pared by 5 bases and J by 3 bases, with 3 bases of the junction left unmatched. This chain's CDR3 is CASSPGLAKETQYF. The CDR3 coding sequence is TGTGCCAGCAGCCCGGGACTAGCGAAAGAGACCCAGTACTTC. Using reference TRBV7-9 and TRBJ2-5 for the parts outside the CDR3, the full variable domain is DTGVSQNPRHKITKRGQNVTFRCDPISEHNRLYWYRQTLGQGPEFLTYFQNEAQLEKSRLLSDRFSAERPKGSFSTLEIQRTEQGDSAMYLCASSPGLAKETQYFGPGTRLLVL.

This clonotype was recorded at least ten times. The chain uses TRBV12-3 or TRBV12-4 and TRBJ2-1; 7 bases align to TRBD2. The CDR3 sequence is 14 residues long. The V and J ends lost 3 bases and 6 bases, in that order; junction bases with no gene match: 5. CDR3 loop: CASSLAGVVNEQFF. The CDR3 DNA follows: TGTGCCAGCAGTTTGGCGGGGGTGGTCAATGAGCAGTTCTTC.